One sample yielded the 30 T cell receptor beta chains listed below, sequenced in a study of persistence of HIV-infected CD4 T cells. Overlapping HIV-1 Gag 15-mer peptides at 0.95 to 1 ug per peptide per mL were used. Memory cells lacking CD40L and CD69 with high CD45RO were sorted. This was the immunoSEQ version 4 assay in survey mode. TCRdb's copy holds only in-frame clones and misses some; the assay was immunoSEQ multiplex PCR. The table records about 40,000 clones, 78% of them present only once. Their recognized antigens are unknown. Sequenced here: CD4+ T cells sorted from PBMCs after roughly 18-hour stimulation, sampled from a patient who received antiretroviral therapy. The receptors come from an adult man with HIV who was CMV-seropositive.

This clone is deemed medium-sized (0.01 to 0.1%). The rearrangement joins TRBV7-2 to TRBJ2-1, with D possibly TRBD1 on 5 matching bases. Germline V gene sequence: CDR1 SGHTA, CDR2 FQGNSA. The CDR3 is 15 amino acids. Trimming shortened V by 2 bases and J by 8 bases, and 16 bases separated the two germline ends. CDR3 loop: CASSLPMNRGDEQFF. CDR3 nucleotides: TGTGCCAGCAGCTTACCAATGAATAGGGGCGATGAGCAGTTCTTC.

The chain is built from TRBV19 and TRBJ1-5; D unclear. This CDR3 is built from 16 residues. The germline V gene encodes CDR1 LNHDA and CDR2 SQIVND (reference sequence). V lost 5 bases, J lost 2 bases, and 16 bases lay in between. CDR3 sequence reads: CASSSPRGFGNQPQHF. The CDR3 nucleotides read TGTGCCAGTAGTTCCCCCCGAGGGTTTGGCAATCAGCCCCAGCATTTT.

Comment on this clone: Other nucleotide sequences in the sample specify the same CDR3. The chain couples TRBV3-1 (or the pseudogene TRBV3-2) to TRBJ2-7, with unresolved D. CDR3 length: 12 amino acids. V lost 1 base, J lost 0 bases, and 1 base lay in between. Germline CDR1 is LGHDT and CDR2 is YNNKEL (reference sequence). CDR3 loop: CASSQASYEQYF. The CDR3 DNA sequence: TGTGCCAGCAGCCAAGCCTCCTACGAGCAGTACTTC.

The J gene is TRBJ2-7, the V gene TRBV5-1; weak D call: TRBD1 (6 bases). Trimming pared 1 base from V and 4 bases from J, leaving 15 bases between. The CDR3 contains 15 residues. Germline V gives CDR1 SGHRS, CDR2 YFSETQ. As DNA, the CDR3 is TGCGCCAGCAGCTTGTTCTCGGACAGAAATTACGAGCAGTACTTC. This encodes CASSLFSDRNYEQYF. The full variable domain, rest sourced from reference TRBV5-1 and TRBJ2-7, is KAGVTQTPRYLIKTRGQQVTLSCSPISGHRSVSWYQQTPGQGLQFLFEYFSETQRNKGNFPGRFSGRQFSNSRSEMNVSTLELGDSALYLCASSLFSDRNYEQYFGPGTRLTVT.

This clone occurred a few times. The chain uses TRBV19 and TRBJ2-5, with D tentatively TRBD1 (5 bases). V was trimmed by 3 bases and J by 1 base, leaving 15 bases between them. The CDR3 is 16 amino acids. Germline-derived CDR1 and CDR2 are LNHDA and SQIVND (reference sequence). CDR3 sequence (DNA): TGTGCCAGTAGTATGAGGACCAATAGGGGCCAAGAGACCCAGTACTTC. Its translation: CASSMRTNRGQETQYF.

This rearrangement joins TRBV6-5 to TRBJ2-7; 10 nucleotides agree with TRBD1. V trimming: 5 bases; J trimming: 7 bases; junction bases outside the gene matches: 5. The germline gives CDR1 MNHEY, CDR2 SVGAGI. The CDR3 runs to 13 residues. The CDR3 DNA reads TGTGCCAGCAGTCGGGACAGGGGATTAGAGCAGTACTTC. This gives the protein CASSRDRGLEQYF.

This clone is a singleton in its sample. The rearrangement joins TRBV30 to TRBJ1-5; TRBD1 is a possible D gene (5 bases). Per germline, CDR1 GTSNPN and CDR2 SVGIG (reference sequence). V was clipped by 6 bases and J by 0 bases, with 9 bases between them. CDR3 size: 13 residues. This chain's CDR3 is CACSGGSNQPQHF. The DNA of the CDR3 is TGTGCCTGCTCCGGGGGTAGCAATCAGCCCCAGCATTTT.

CDR3 protein: CASSSNRDGYEQYF. The CDR3 DNA reads as TGCGCCAGCAGCTCCAATCGGGACGGCTACGAGCAGTACTTC. The V gene is TRBV5-1, the J gene TRBJ2-7, with D perhaps assigned TRBD1 or TRBD2 (5 bases each). The CDR3 contains 14 residues. V was cut by 3 bases and J by 3 bases, with 13 bases left in between. Germline V gene data show CDR1 as SGHRS and CDR2 as YFSETQ.

The J gene is TRBJ1-2, the V gene TRBV20-1; D is unresolved. The CDR3 runs to 10 residues. Germline V gene lookup returns CDR1 DFQATT and CDR2 SNEGSKA (reference sequence). The V gene lost 4 bases and the J gene lost 7 bases, with 7 bases spanning the gap. In DNA, the CDR3 is TGCAGTGCTAAAAAATTTGGCTACACCTTC. Its protein product is CSAKKFGYTF.

This chain joins TRBV4-1 and TRBJ1-3; D is ambiguous. V was shortened by 2 bases and J by 4 bases, with 15 bases between the two germline ends. Germline-derived CDR1 and CDR2 are MGHRA and YSYEKL. This CDR3 comprises 16 residues. CDR3 amino acids: CASSQSSQPRGNTIYF. CDR3 sequence (DNA): TGCGCCAGCAGCCAAAGTAGCCAGCCTCGCGGAAACACCATATATTTT.

The chain employs TRBV6-6 and TRBJ1-5; no definite D call. V was trimmed by 4 bases and J by 4 bases, leaving 11 bases between them. The CDR3 has 14 residues. CDR1 is MNHNY, CDR2 SVGAGI, per germline (reference sequence). The CDR3 nucleotides read TGTGCCAGCAGTTGGGCGGGGAGTAATCAGCCCCAGCATTTT. Its protein product is CASSWAGSNQPQHF.

This clone was counted once. The chain uses TRBV6-5 and TRBJ2-1; 9 bases are a match to TRBD2. The CDR3 consists of 16 residues. The germline gives CDR1 MNHEY, CDR2 SVGAGI. V trimming: 4 bases; J trimming: 5 bases; junction bases outside the gene matches: 9. The CDR3 coding sequence is TGTGCCAGCAGTTCCCTTAGCGGGAGTAGGGACAATGAGCAGTTCTTC. This translates into CASSSLSGSRDNEQFF.

V usage is TRBV6-5 and J usage is TRBJ1-6; D might be TRBD1 (6 bases). Trimming stripped 7 bases from V and 7 bases from J, with 14 bases between. The CDR3 consists of 14 residues. Germline V gene lookup returns CDR1 MNHEY and CDR2 SVGAGI. CDR3 amino acids: CASIFGGGNSPLHF. The CDR3 region has the DNA TGTGCCAGCATTTTCGGCGGGGGCAATTCACCCCTCCACTTT.

The CDR3 DNA sequence: TGTGCCAGCAGCCAAAAGGGACAGGGGGGTTCACCCCTCCACTTT. Its protein product is CASSQKGQGGSPLHF. The chain carries TRBV4-2 and TRBJ1-6; 11 nucleotides align to TRBD1. The CDR3 is made up of 15 amino acids. Germline V lookup: CDR1 LGHNA, CDR2 YNFKEQ. V shed 2 bases and J 9 bases; nucleotides not matched to a gene: 3.

The chain employs TRBV3-1 (or the pseudogene TRBV3-2) and TRBJ2-7; D assignment may be TRBD1 or TRBD2 (5 bases each). Between the trimmed V and J ends, which lost 4 bases and 2 bases, there was a span of 9 bases. The germline CDR1 and CDR2 sequences are LGHDT and YNNKEL (reference sequence). This CDR3 contains 13 residues. As DNA, the CDR3 is TGTGCCAGCAGCCTCGGGACGGCCTACGAGCAGTACTTC. Translating it yields CASSLGTAYEQYF.

This chain links TRBV27 with TRBJ2-5, with 9 bases matching TRBD2. This CDR3 region has 16 residues. Trimming cost V 7 bases and J 2 bases; bases outside gene matches: 11. Per the germline V gene, CDR1 is MNHEY and CDR2 is SMNVEV (reference sequence). CDR3 in amino acids: CASTPRGAGGQETQYF. CDR3 sequence (DNA): TGTGCCAGCACCCCCAGGGGAGCGGGGGGTCAAGAGACCCAGTACTTC.

V usage is TRBV12-3 or TRBV12-4 and J usage is TRBJ1-2; D is unclear. The CDR3 has 12 residues. Trimming removed 4 bases from V and 7 bases from J, with 10 bases in between. For the CDR3, the DNA is TGTGCCAGCAGTTACCGGACGGCTGGCTACACCTTC. Translating gives CASSYRTAGYTF.

The genes are TRBV10-1 and TRBJ1-2; D remains unclear. V was cut by 6 bases and J by 6 bases, with 17 bases left in between. The CDR3 loop spans 14 amino acids. CDR1 and CDR2 (germline): WNHNN, SYGVQD (reference sequence). The CDR3 region is CASRAAGLFDGYTF. In nucleotides, the CDR3 is TGCGCCAGCAGGGCGGCCGGCCTATTTGATGGCTACACCTTC.

This clone was seen a handful of times. The chain has TRBV5-6 and TRBJ1-5, with D unresolved. The length of the CDR3 is 15 residues. The germline CDR1 and CDR2 sequences are SGHDT and YYEEEE. V was clipped by 0 bases and J by 9 bases, with 16 bases between them. CDR3 region: CASSLGVRVRAPQHF. CDR3 bases: TGTGCCAGCAGCTTGGGGGTCCGCGTGCGGGCGCCCCAGCATTTT.

The rearrangement uses TRBV7-2 and TRBJ2-7; TRBD2 matches at 9 bases. Germline V gives CDR1 SGHTA, CDR2 FQGNSA. The CDR3 has 15 amino acids. With 4 bases clipped from V and 4 bases from J, the junction kept 8 bases outside the gene matches. The CDR3 spells CASSSSWREGYEQYF. The CDR3 nucleotides are TGTGCCAGCAGCTCCTCCTGGCGGGAGGGTTACGAGCAGTACTTC.

The chain uses TRBV19 and TRBJ1-2; TRBD1 is a possible D gene (6 bases). The CDR3 is 14 residues long. From germline, CDR1 is LNHDA and CDR2 SQIVND (reference sequence). V was trimmed by 3 bases and J by 3 bases, leaving 11 bases between them. This CDR3 is CASSMVQGYYGYTF. The DNA of the CDR3 is TGTGCCAGTAGTATGGTACAGGGCTACTATGGCTACACCTTC.

The rearrangement joins TRBV7-9 to TRBJ1-4, with D perhaps matching TRBD1 (5 bases). V was trimmed by 2 bases and J by 2 bases, leaving 6 bases between them. The CDR3 sequence is 14 residues long. Germline lookup yields CDR1 SEHNR and CDR2 FQNEAQ (reference sequence). Here the CDR3 reads CASSLRQTNEKLFF. The CDR3 nucleotides read TGTGCCAGCAGCTTACGACAGACTAATGAAAAACTGTTTTTT.

The rearrangement joins TRBV10-3 to TRBJ2-1; TRBD1 matches at 8 bases. Germline assignment: CDR1 ENHRY and CDR2 SYGVKD. The trim removed 10 bases at V and 2 bases at J, leaving 4 bases unmatched. This CDR3 spans 13 amino acids. CDR3 in amino acids: CATRDRTYNEQFF. The DNA for the CDR3 is TGTGCCACCCGGGACAGGACCTACAATGAGCAGTTCTTC.

The chain links TRBV18 to TRBJ1-2; 12 bases are a match to TRBD1. V was clipped by 3 bases and J by 2 bases; unmatched bases: 4. This CDR3 is built from 16 residues. Germline-derived CDR1 and CDR2 are KGHSH and LQKENI. The CDR3 nucleotides read TGTGCCAGCTCACCTTTTGGGACAGGGGGCAACTATGGCTACACCTTC. Its translation: CASSPFGTGGNYGYTF.

The chain joins TRBV6-2 or TRBV6-3 to TRBJ2-7; D call uncertain. The germline V gene has CDR1 MNHEY and CDR2 SVGEGT. V dropped 0 bases and J dropped 6 bases, with 6 bases sitting between them. The CDR3 length is 12 residues. The DNA for the CDR3 is TGTGCCAGCAGTTACTCTCTAATCGAGCAGTACTTC. It translates to CASSYSLIEQYF.

The chain recombines TRBV6-6 with TRBJ1-1; 7 bases agree with TRBD1. The CDR3 extends over 15 amino acids. V lost 2 bases and J lost 0; bases outside the gene matches: 3. Germline-derived CDR1 and CDR2 are MNHNY and SVGAGI (reference sequence). The CDR3 region has the DNA TGTGCCAGCAGTTACCCGGGACAGATGAACACTGAAGCTTTCTTT. This codes for CASSYPGQMNTEAFF.

This rearrangement joins TRBV5-1 to TRBJ2-2; the D is unclear. The germline V gene has CDR1 SGHRS and CDR2 YFSETQ. Trimming took off 0 bases at V and 9 bases at J, with 9 bases between the two ends. This CDR3 spans 13 amino acids. Here the CDR3 DNA reads TGCGCCAGCAGCTTGGGCGTCGACAGGGAGCTGTTTTTT. Amino acid sequence: CASSLGVDRELFF.

The chain combines TRBV14 with TRBJ2-5, with TRBD1 as a possible D gene (6 bases). Trimming took 1 base from V and 1 from J, leaving 13 bases between them. The CDR3 runs to 16 residues. Germline V lookup: CDR1 SGHDN, CDR2 FVKESK. CDR3 sequence reads: CASSQVAGVFQETQYF. The DNA of the CDR3 is TGTGCCAGCAGCCAAGTTGCAGGGGTCTTCCAAGAGACCCAGTACTTC.

This sequence joins TRBV18 and TRBJ1-2; D is undetermined. CDR3 length: 16 residues. From germline, CDR1 is KGHSH and CDR2 LQKENI. Trimming removed 3 bases from V and 2 bases from J, with 16 bases in between. CDR3: CASSPNWPIPNYGYTF. Here the CDR3 DNA reads TGTGCCAGCTCACCGAACTGGCCCATTCCGAACTATGGCTACACCTTC.

V and J are TRBV19 and TRBJ1-5, with 9 bases that match TRBD1. The V gene end was trimmed by 5 bases and the J gene end by 4 bases; junction bases not matched to a gene: 3. Germline loops: CDR1 LNHDA, CDR2 SQIVND (reference sequence). CDR3 length equals 14 residues. The DNA for the CDR3 is TGTGCCAGTAGTCTGGACAGGGGAAATCAGCCCCAGCATTTT. Protein sequence: CASSLDRGNQPQHF.